This T cell receptor (beta chain) was captured in a study of blood T cells in healthy people across ages. On the study more broadly: About one barcoded beta molecule per two T cells was the capture yield of template switching. Findings and limits, study-wide: Among T cells, TCR beta diversity per million cells dropped roughly linearly as age rose. As naive T cell percentage varied, TCR beta diversity correlated strongly with it.

Primers used in a second PCR of roughly 7 to 12 cycles were a sample-barcoded 5' primer and a J-beta primer mix. A template-switch adaptor with 12 random nucleotides tagged each cDNA molecule. One entry per CDR3 protein results from TCRdb running MiXCR on the 5' RACE reads. In the table there are around 800,000 distinct CDR3 sequences, approximately 55% of which are singletons. A note on this clonotype: Antigen specificity is unknown.

CDR3 length: 15 residues. CDR1 and CDR2 (germline): DFQATT, SNEGSKA (reference sequence). The V segment lost 6 bases and the J segment 7 bases; nucleotides outside the gene matches: 15. Sequenced material: blood. This rearrangement joins TRBV20-1 to TRBJ2-7; 10 bases are a match to TRBD2. This TCR was sampled from a man aged 80 or over in good health. The CDR3 loop is CSAPGALAGVGEQYF. For the CDR3, the DNA is TGCAGTGCCCCTGGGGCCCTAGCGGGAGTGGGAGAGCAGTACTTC.